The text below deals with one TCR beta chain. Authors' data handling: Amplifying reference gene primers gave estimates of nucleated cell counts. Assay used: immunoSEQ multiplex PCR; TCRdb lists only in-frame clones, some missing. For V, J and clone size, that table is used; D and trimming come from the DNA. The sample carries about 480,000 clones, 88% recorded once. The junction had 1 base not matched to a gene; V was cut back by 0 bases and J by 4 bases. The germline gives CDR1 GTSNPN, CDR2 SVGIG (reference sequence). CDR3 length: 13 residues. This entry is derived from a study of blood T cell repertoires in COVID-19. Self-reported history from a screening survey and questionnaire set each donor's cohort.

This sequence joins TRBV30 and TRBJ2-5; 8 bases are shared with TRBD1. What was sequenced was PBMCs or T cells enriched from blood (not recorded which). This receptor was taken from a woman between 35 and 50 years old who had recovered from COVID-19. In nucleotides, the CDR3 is TGTGCCTGGAGTGTTACAGGGGGAGAGACCCAGTACTTC. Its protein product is CAWSVTGGETQYF.